The 15 T cell receptor beta chains below were found in one sample sequenced in a study of blood T cell repertoires in COVID-19. TCRdb's copy holds only in-frame clones and misses some; the assay was immunoSEQ multiplex PCR. The data show 110,000 to 150,000 clones, with more than 75% seen just once and about 4% held by the top ten. Material for sequencing was peripheral blood. These receptor sequences come from a man aged 60 to 69 with acute or convalescent COVID-19.

The J gene is TRBJ1-1, the V gene TRBV12-3 or TRBV12-4; tentatively, D is TRBD1 (5 bases). This CDR3 region has 12 residues. V gave up 1 base and J gave up 11 bases, with 11 bases separating them. Written as DNA, the CDR3 is TGTGCCAGCAGTTTAGGGCAGGGTCGGGCTTTCTTT. Translated, it gives CASSLGQGRAFF.

The chain recombines TRBV20-1 with TRBJ2-1; the match to TRBD2 covers 11 bases. V shed 3 bases, J shed 7 bases, and the junction held 8 bases outside the gene matches. CDR1 DFQATT and CDR2 SNEGSKA come from the germline V gene (reference sequence). The CDR3 totals 15 residues. CDR3 sequence: CSASPGTSGSNEQFF. For the CDR3, the DNA is TGCAGTGCTAGTCCCGGGACTAGCGGTAGTAATGAGCAGTTCTTC.

The gene calls are TRBV18 and TRBJ1-2; TRBD1 is a possible D gene (6 bases). Germline V gene data show CDR1 as KGHSH and CDR2 as LQKENI. Trimming pared 0 bases from V and 8 bases from J, leaving 10 bases between. The CDR3 extends over 13 amino acids. The CDR3: CASSPPEGGGYTF. The CDR3 nucleotides are TGTGCCAGCTCACCACCGGAAGGGGGAGGCTACACCTTC.

DNA of the CDR3: TGTGCCAGCAGTTGGGACAGCCGGAGCGCTGAAGCTTTCTTT. It codes for CASSWDSRSAEAFF. The chain has TRBV6-2 or TRBV6-3 and TRBJ1-1; 7 positions match TRBD1. Germline assignment: CDR1 MNHEY and CDR2 SVGEGT. The CDR3 runs to 14 residues. V was pared by 4 bases and J by 6 bases, with 8 bases of the junction left unmatched.

CDR3 sequence (DNA): TGCAGCGTCCGTCAGGTTGAAGCTTTCTTT. It translates to CSVRQVEAFF. V gene TRBV29-1 combines with J gene TRBJ1-1; no reliable D call. Per the germline V gene, CDR1 is SQVTM and CDR2 is ANQGSEA. Trimming pared 6 bases from V and 7 bases from J, leaving 9 bases between. The CDR3 sequence is 10 residues long.

The V and J genes are TRBV10-3 and TRBJ1-1; 10 nucleotides match TRBD1. The CDR3 length is 13 residues. Germline CDR1 reads ENHRY; CDR2 reads SYGVKD. The V segment lost 7 bases and the J segment 6 bases; nucleotides outside the gene matches: 5. As DNA, the CDR3 is TGTGCCATCAAGACAGGGGGCGACTCTGAAGCTTTCTTT. Translated, it gives CAIKTGGDSEAFF.

The chain uses TRBV7-9 and TRBJ2-3, with D maybe TRBD2 (6 bases). The germline gives CDR1 SEHNR, CDR2 FQNEAQ (reference sequence). The ends were cut back, 1 base at V and 0 bases at J, with 17 bases in the middle. The CDR3 runs 18 residues. CDR3 in DNA: TGTGCCAGCAGCTTAGTCAAACCTAGCGACCCTAGCACAGATACGCAGTATTTT. This translates into CASSLVKPSDPSTDTQYF. The full variable domain, completed using reference TRBV7-9 and TRBJ2-3, is DTGVSQNPRHKITKRGQNVTFRCDPISEHNRLYWYRQTLGQGPEFLTYFQNEAQLEKSRLLSDRFSAERPKGSFSTLEIQRTEQGDSAMYLCASSLVKPSDPSTDTQYFGPGTRLTVL.

The rearrangement uses TRBV12-3 or TRBV12-4 and TRBJ2-3; no firm D call. Trimming removed 4 bases at V and 6 bases at J, with 8 bases between. The length of the CDR3 is 12 residues. In DNA form, the CDR3 reads TGTGCCAGCAGTTCTTCTATGGATACGCAGTATTTT. As protein: CASSSSMDTQYF.

The chain couples TRBV7-3 to TRBJ2-2; tentative D call: TRBD2 (6 bases). Trimming left V 5 bases short and J 3 bases short, with 13 bases between. CDR3 length: 15 amino acids. Per the germline V gene, CDR1 is SGHTA and CDR2 is FQGTGA. The CDR3 spells CASSPGGVDTGELFF. The CDR3 coding sequence is TGTGCCAGCAGCCCTGGAGGGGTGGACACCGGGGAGCTGTTTTTT.

Here the CDR3 reads CASSSGGQREAFF. The CDR3 coding sequence is TGCGCCAGCAGCTCGGGAGGACAGCGTGAAGCTTTCTTT. The chain combines TRBV5-1 with TRBJ1-1, with D maybe TRBD1 (6 bases). The germline CDR1 and CDR2 sequences are SGHRS and YFSETQ. The CDR3 spans 13 residues. Trimming took off 3 bases at V and 7 bases at J, with 13 bases between the two ends.

V and J are TRBV4-1 and TRBJ2-1; 11 nucleotides line up with TRBD2. The CDR3 extends over 17 amino acids. Germline CDR1 and CDR2: MGHRA and YSYEKL. V lost 5 bases, J lost 8 bases, and 14 bases stayed unmatched. CDR3 nucleotide sequence: TGCGCCAGCAGCACCCCGGTTGGGTCTAGCGGGAGGCATGAGCAGTTCTTC. Its translation is CASSTPVGSSGRHEQFF.

V usage is TRBV19 and J usage is TRBJ1-1; 7 positions match TRBD1. V trimming: 6 bases; J trimming: 3 bases; junction bases outside the gene matches: 7. Germline assignment: CDR1 LNHDA and CDR2 SQIVND (reference sequence). The length of the CDR3 is 14 residues. The CDR3 reads CASSSTGQDTEAFF. For the CDR3, the DNA is TGTGCCAGTAGCTCGACAGGGCAGGACACTGAAGCTTTCTTT.

The V gene is TRBV9, the J gene TRBJ2-2; 7 bases line up with TRBD2. The CDR3 sequence is 16 residues long. Germline V gives CDR1 SGDLS, CDR2 YYNGEE. Trimming at V came to 1 base and at J to 2 bases, leaving 5 bases not matched to a gene. The CDR3 loop reads CASSVYLAVNTGELFF. The CDR3 DNA is TGTGCCAGCAGCGTATACCTAGCGGTAAACACCGGGGAGCTGTTTTTT.

The genes are TRBV5-1 and TRBJ2-3, with 10 bases lining up with TRBD2. CDR1 SGHRS and CDR2 YFSETQ come from the germline V gene. The CDR3 runs to 16 residues. V was clipped by 0 bases and J by 6 bases; unmatched bases: 7. The CDR3 here is CASSLAIAGGGDTQYF. In DNA, the CDR3 is TGCGCCAGCAGCTTGGCAATAGCGGGAGGTGGGGATACGCAGTATTTT.

The rearrangement links TRBV10-3 to TRBJ2-5; 11 nucleotides agree with TRBD2. The CDR3 consists of 15 residues. Per germline, CDR1 ENHRY and CDR2 SYGVKD. Trimming took 3 bases from V and 3 from J; bases not matched to a gene: 3. For the CDR3, the DNA is TGTGCCATCAGTGAAGGGACTAGCGGTAAAGAGACCCAGTACTTC. This codes for CAISEGTSGKETQYF.